This T cell receptor beta chain originates from a study of blood T cell repertoires in COVID-19. Whole-study context: Samples came from the United States, Italy and Spain, spanning acute and convalescent COVID-19. The analysed material was cDNA or gDNA that came from T cells, B-cell-depleted T cells, or PBMCs.

CDR1 is SNHLY, CDR2 FYNNEI, per germline. V trimming: 6 bases; J trimming: 7 bases; junction bases outside the gene matches: 9. This CDR3 contains 14 residues. This clone was seen a handful of times. Per the authors' pipeline: Cell counts per sample came from amplifying reference gene primers. Method: immunoSEQ multiplex PCR; TCRdb's copy keeps in-frame clones and lacks some. Clonal size and the V and J genes are those of that table, whereas D and trimming came from the DNA. The table shows some 200,000 clones, with 80% to 90% occurring only once. The specimen sequenced was PBMCs or T cells enriched from blood (not recorded which). V usage is TRBV2 and J usage is TRBJ1-5, with 7 bases aligning to TRBD1. This sequence was found in a woman under 30 in a cohort exposed to, infected with or recovered from COVID-19 (not recorded which). The CDR3 nucleotides are TGTGCCAGCAGGGCGAGACAGGGAATGCAGCCCCAGCATTTT. This sequence encodes CASRARQGMQPQHF.